One sample yielded the 19 T cell receptor beta chains listed below, sequenced in a study of T cell repertoires in cytomegalovirus infection. Each CDR3 protein gets one entry after TCRdb re-called the reads with MiXCR. The repertoire consists of 300,000 to 450,000 distinct CDR3 sequences, with 15% to 20% occurring once and the leading ten covering around 10%. The sample was PBMCs. All receptors come from a human donor in good health (CMV status not recorded). Some clones in this sample may be carry-over from other donors' samples.

J is TRBJ2-5 and V is TRBV5-4, with D tentatively TRBD1 or TRBD2 (5 bases each). The CDR3 runs to 13 residues. Germline-derived CDR1 and CDR2 are SGHNT and YYREEE (reference sequence). V lost 4 bases, J lost 5 bases, and 12 bases lay in between. The CDR3 coding sequence is TGTGCCAGCAGCGGGGGACGCGAGGAGACCCAGTACTTC. Translation gives CASSGGREETQYF.

This clonotype was picked up a small number of times. J is TRBJ2-7 and V is TRBV10-3, with a weak D call TRBD2 (6 bases). Germline CDR1 and CDR2: ENHRY and SYGVKD. The CDR3 extends over 15 amino acids. The CDR3 DNA is TGTGCTTCTCACGGGGGAGTAGCGGCCTCCTACGAGCAGTACTTC. This gives the protein CASHGGVAASYEQYF.

This clonotype has a handful of counts. The V call is TRBV20-1, the J call TRBJ2-1, with D maybe TRBD1 (6 bases). This CDR3 contains 10 residues. Germline V gene lookup returns CDR1 DFQATT and CDR2 SNEGSKA (reference sequence). The V end lost 5 bases, the J end lost 10 bases, and 9 bases lay between the germline ends. The CDR3 DNA sequence: TGCAGTGCTTCAGACAGGGAGCAGTTCTTC. Its protein is CSASDREQFF.

CDR3 amino acids: CASSRRGFSTEAFF. DNA of the CDR3: TGTGCCAGCTCCCGCAGGGGGTTTAGCACTGAAGCTTTCTTT. The chain joins TRBV18 to TRBJ1-1; 7 bases are shared with TRBD1. Germline V gene sequence: CDR1 KGHSH, CDR2 LQKENI. V lost 6 bases to trimming and J lost 4 bases; unmatched junction nucleotides: 8. The CDR3 has 14 residues. The full variable domain, its missing parts supplied by reference TRBV18 and TRBJ1-1, is NAGVMQNPRHLVRRRGQEARLRCSPMKGHSHVYWYRQLPEEGLKFMVYLQKENIIDESGMPKERFSAEFPKEGPSILRIQQVVRGDSAAYFCASSRRGFSTEAFFGQGTRLTVV.

This clonotype came up a few times. A much larger clone lies one base from this, so it may be a read error. The chain carries TRBV7-2 and TRBJ2-5; 9 bases are shared with TRBD2. The CDR3 is made up of 17 amino acids. V dropped 2 bases and J dropped 4; count of bases not matched to a gene: 11. The germline V gene encodes CDR1 SGHTA and CDR2 FQGNSA. The CDR3 protein is CASSLTNGLAWIETQYF. The CDR3 coding sequence is TGTGCCAGCAGCTTAACGAATGGACTAGCGTGGATAGAGACCCAGTACTTC. The variable domain in full, with the rest retrieved from reference TRBV7-2 and TRBJ2-5, is GAGVSQSPSNKVTEKGKDVELRCDPISGHTALYWYRQSLGQGLEFLIYFQGNSAPDKSGLPSDRFSAERTGGSVSTLTIQRTQQEDSAVYLCASSLTNGLAWIETQYFGPGTRLLVL.

The rearrangement uses TRBV7-2 and TRBJ2-5; no clear D. Per germline, CDR1 SGHTA and CDR2 FQGNSA. V lost 5 bases to trimming and J lost 4 bases, with 17 bases between them. The CDR3 spans 15 residues. The CDR3 here is CASSGSGPIGETQYF. In nucleotides, the CDR3 is TGTGCCAGCAGCGGATCCGGGCCGATCGGAGAGACCCAGTACTTC.

The CDR3 sequence is CASSYRTGTSRANQPQHF. The CDR3, as DNA: TGTGCCAGCAGTTATCGGACAGGCACTTCACGGGCTAATCAGCCCCAGCATTTT. The chain employs TRBV6-2 or TRBV6-3 and TRBJ1-5; TRBD1 agrees at 7 bases. The CDR3 contains 18 residues. V was clipped by 3 bases and J by 4 bases; unmatched bases: 15. The germline gives CDR1 MNHEY, CDR2 SVGEGT.

The chain recombines TRBV20-1 with TRBJ2-1, with a tentative D call TRBD2 (6 bases). Germline V gene sequence: CDR1 DFQATT, CDR2 SNEGSKA (reference sequence). The V and J ends lost 5 bases and 5 bases respectively, with 22 bases between them. CDR3 length equals 16 residues. The CDR3 sequence: CSAQTPRGINNNEQFF. DNA for the CDR3: TGCAGTGCTCAAACCCCTCGGGGGATAAATAACAATGAGCAGTTCTTC.

This clonotype was counted a few times. V and J are TRBV4-1 and TRBJ2-7; 7 bases are a match to TRBD2. Germline loops: CDR1 MGHRA, CDR2 YSYEKL. J was trimmed by 0 bases and V by 0 bases; bases with no gene match: 2. This CDR3 comprises 15 residues. This chain's CDR3 is CASSQERGTSYEQYF. As DNA, the CDR3 is TGCGCCAGCAGCCAAGAGCGGGGGACCTCCTACGAGCAGTACTTC.

This sequence joins TRBV25-1 and TRBJ2-1; 7 positions match TRBD2. V was pared by 7 bases and J by 6 bases, with 12 bases of the junction left unmatched. CDR1 and CDR2 from the germline V gene are MGHDK and SYGVNS. This CDR3 has 15 residues. CDR3 coding DNA: TGTGCCAGCACTCATCCCGGGGGAGGGTTCAATGAGCAGTTCTTC. Its protein is CASTHPGGGFNEQFF.

This clonotype occurred many times. The chain links TRBV20-1 to TRBJ2-5; D is ambiguous. CDR1 and CDR2 (germline): DFQATT, SNEGSKA (reference sequence). Trimming shortened V by 6 bases and J by 4 bases, and 15 bases separated the two germline ends. CDR3 size: 13 residues. The CDR3 reads CSAPKGVGETQYF. The CDR3 coding sequence is TGCAGTGCCCCGAAGGGTGTTGGAGAGACCCAGTACTTC.

The V and J genes are TRBV7-8 and TRBJ2-7; tentatively, D is TRBD2 (5 bases). Germline lookup yields CDR1 SGHVS and CDR2 FQNEAQ. The ends were cut back, 2 bases at V and 6 bases at J, with 14 bases in the middle. CDR3 length equals 14 residues. The CDR3 sequence: CASSLRGMRSEQYF. CDR3 coding DNA: TGTGCCAGCAGCTTAAGAGGGATGAGGTCCGAGCAGTACTTC.

This clonotype has at least ten counts. J is TRBJ1-1 and V is TRBV7-8; the D gene is possibly TRBD1 (5 bases). Between the trimmed V and J ends, which lost 3 bases and 3 bases, there was a span of 17 bases. The CDR3 totals 16 residues. Germline CDR1 reads SGHVS; CDR2 reads FQNEAQ. Here the CDR3 DNA reads TGTGCCAGCAGCTTCTTGGCTTATAAAGGGGACACTGAAGCTTTCTTT. Protein sequence: CASSFLAYKGDTEAFF.

V is TRBV7-8 and J is TRBJ2-1; TRBD2 matches at 7 bases. Germline V gene data show CDR1 as SGHVS and CDR2 as FQNEAQ. The J segment lost 2 bases and the V segment lost 1 base, leaving 5 bases of the junction unmatched. This CDR3 is built from 16 residues. CDR3 bases: TGTGCCAGCAGCTTAGGGGAGGCGGGAGCCTACAATGAGCAGTTCTTC. Its translation: CASSLGEAGAYNEQFF.

The chain is built from TRBV27 and TRBJ1-1, with TRBD1 as a possible D gene (6 bases). The CDR3 totals 14 residues. Germline lookup yields CDR1 MNHEY and CDR2 SMNVEV (reference sequence). Trimming left V 7 bases short and J 1 base short, with 13 bases between. CDR3 sequence: CASKRGAANTEAFF. CDR3 DNA: TGTGCCAGCAAAAGGGGGGCAGCGAACACTGAAGCTTTCTTT.

In its sample, this clonotype was seen many times. The chain employs TRBV19 and TRBJ1-6, with a possible D match to TRBD1 (5 bases). This CDR3 region has 17 residues. With 3 bases removed from V and 0 bases from J, the gap between germline ends came to 12 bases. Germline V gene sequence: CDR1 LNHDA, CDR2 SQIVND (reference sequence). Here the CDR3 reads CASSMMGPSSYNSPLHF. Written as DNA, the CDR3 is TGTGCCAGTAGTATGATGGGACCCAGCTCCTATAATTCACCCCTCCACTTT.

The chain combines TRBV4-3 with TRBJ2-1; no reliable D call. This CDR3 contains 15 residues. Germline V lookup: CDR1 LGHNA, CDR2 YSLEER. V lost 0 bases and J lost 7, with 13 bases in between. The CDR3, as DNA: TGCGCCAGCAGCCAAGATAGAGTGGGTGGGAATGAGCAGTTCTTC. Protein: CASSQDRVGGNEQFF.

The gene calls are TRBV7-9 and TRBJ2-7; no definite D call. The CDR3 runs 16 residues. Germline CDR1 SEHNR, CDR2 FQNEAQ (reference sequence). Trimming pared 5 bases from V and 3 bases from J, leaving 20 bases between. CDR3 sequence: CASSPLPSPSYYEQYF. The CDR3 DNA is TGTGCCAGCAGCCCTCTTCCTAGTCCATCATACTACGAGCAGTACTTC.

The chain carries TRBV19 and TRBJ1-5, with TRBD1 matching 7 bases. The germline CDR1 and CDR2 sequences are LNHDA and SQIVND (reference sequence). The V segment lost 5 bases and the J segment 6 bases; nucleotides outside the gene matches: 10. This CDR3 is built from 15 residues. In DNA, the CDR3 is TGTGCCAGTAGTCCCCGGACAGGTCTCAGTCAGCCCCAGCATTTT. Protein sequence: CASSPRTGLSQPQHF. Full variable domain (rest looked up from reference TRBV19 and TRBJ1-5): DGGITQSPKYLFRKEGQNVTLSCEQNLNHDAMYWYRQDPGQGLRLIYYSQIVNDFQKGDIAEGYSVSREKKESFPLTVTSAQKNPTAFYLCASSPRTGLSQPQHFGDGTRLSIL.